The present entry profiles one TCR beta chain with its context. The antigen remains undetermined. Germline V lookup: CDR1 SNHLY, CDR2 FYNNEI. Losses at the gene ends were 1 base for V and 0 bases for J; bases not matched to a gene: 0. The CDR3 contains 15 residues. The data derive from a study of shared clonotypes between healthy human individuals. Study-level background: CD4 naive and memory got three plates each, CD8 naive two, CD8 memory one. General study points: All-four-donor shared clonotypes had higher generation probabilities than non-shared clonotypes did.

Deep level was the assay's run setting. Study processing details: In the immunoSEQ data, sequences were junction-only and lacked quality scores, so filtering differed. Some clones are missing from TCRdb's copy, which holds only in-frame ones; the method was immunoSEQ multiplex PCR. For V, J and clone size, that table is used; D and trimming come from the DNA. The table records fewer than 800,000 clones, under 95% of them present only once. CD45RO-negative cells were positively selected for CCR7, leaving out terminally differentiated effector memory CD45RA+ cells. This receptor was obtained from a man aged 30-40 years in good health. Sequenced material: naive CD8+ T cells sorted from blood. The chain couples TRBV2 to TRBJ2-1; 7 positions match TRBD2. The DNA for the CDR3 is TGTGCCAGCAGTGAAGGCGGGGGCTCCTACAATGAGCAGTTCTTC. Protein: CASSEGGGSYNEQFF.